The 7 T cell receptor beta chains reported below all come from one sample, sequenced in a study of T cell repertoires in cytomegalovirus infection. TCRdb recomputed calls from the reads with MiXCR, one row per CDR3 protein. The sample includes 400,000 or so distinct CDR3 sequences, about a sixth seen only once; the top ten take 8.7%. Input material: PBMCs. The receptors were sampled from a human donor in good health (CMV status not recorded). Some clones in this sample may be carry-over from other donors' samples.

This clonotype was seen at least ten times. This chain connects TRBV6-1 to TRBJ2-7; no clear D. CDR1 and CDR2 from the germline V gene are MNHNS and SASEGT. Trimming shortened V by 8 bases and J by 6 bases, and 14 bases separated the two germline ends. The CDR3 covers 12 residues. The CDR3 DNA is TGTGCCAGCTTTAAGACTCAGAGCGAGCAGTACTTC. Amino acids: CASFKTQSEQYF.

This clonotype was counted ten times or more. The chain employs TRBV7-2 and TRBJ2-7; D is ambiguous. Trimming removed 3 bases from V and 0 bases from J, with 6 bases in between. CDR1 is SGHTA and CDR2 is FQGNSA in the germline V gene. The CDR3 runs 13 residues. The CDR3 spells CASSFGPSYEQYF. As DNA, the CDR3 is TGTGCCAGCAGCTTTGGGCCCTCCTACGAGCAGTACTTC.

This clonotype was recorded at least ten times. In DNA, the CDR3 is TGTGCCAGCAGTTCGGGGCGGCGCTACAGGGGGAACACTGAAGCTTTCTTT. Translated, it gives CASSSGRRYRGNTEAFF. The chain couples TRBV12-3 or TRBV12-4 to TRBJ1-1; 7 bases line up with TRBD1. CDR3 length equals 17 residues. After removal of 4 bases from V and 1 base from J, the junction contained 12 bases not matched to a gene.

The rearrangement uses TRBV5-6 and TRBJ1-2; D might be TRBD1 (5 bases). The germline V gene encodes CDR1 SGHDT and CDR2 YYEEEE. V lost 4 bases and J 3 bases, leaving 22 bases between the germline ends. The CDR3 runs 17 residues. The DNA of the CDR3 is TGTGCCAGCAGCCCCCTCACGTGGCGGGGGGAGGACTATGGCTACACCTTC. This sequence encodes CASSPLTWRGEDYGYTF.

This clonotype was counted between two and nine times. The chain combines TRBV11-3 with TRBJ2-2; D remains unclear. The V gene's germline CDR1 is SGHNT and CDR2 YENEEA. This CDR3 has 16 amino acids. V shed 5 bases and J shed 3 bases, with 16 bases lying between them. CDR3 protein: CASSGNLPKHTGELFF. Here the CDR3 DNA reads TGTGCCAGCAGCGGGAACCTCCCTAAGCACACCGGGGAGCTGTTTTTT.

In its sample, this clonotype was seen many times. The chain carries TRBV6-2 or TRBV6-3 and TRBJ1-6; no clear D. This CDR3 is built from 12 residues. The germline V gene encodes CDR1 MNHEY and CDR2 SVGEGT. The V end was cut by 8 bases, the J end by 7 bases, with 9 bases between. Here the CDR3 DNA reads TGTGCCAGCGCGGAACCCAATTCACCCCTCCACTTT. Its translation: CASAEPNSPLHF.

This clonotype turned up a few times. The chain uses TRBV11-2 and TRBJ2-3, with D perhaps assigned TRBD1 or TRBD2 (6 bases each). The CDR3 totals 14 residues. The germline V and J ends were trimmed by 3 bases and 10 bases, with 17 bases remaining between them. Per the germline V gene, CDR1 is SGHAT and CDR2 is FQNNGV. The CDR3 region has the DNA TGTGCCAGCAGCTTTGGGGGCGGGGCCTCTGCGCAGTATTTT. It yields the protein CASSFGGGASAQYF. The entire variable domain, with the rest obtained from reference TRBV11-2 and TRBJ2-3, is as follows: EAGVAQSPRYKIIEKRQSVAFWCNPISGHATLYWYQQILGQGPKLLIQFQNNGVVDDSQLPKDRFSAERLKGVDSTLKIQPAKLEDSAVYLCASSFGGGASAQYFGPGTRLTVL.